These T cell receptor beta chains were read from a single sample in a study of regulatory T cells in long-lasting Graves disease. Via MiXCR, TCRdb re-called the multiplex PCR reads, giving one row per CDR3 protein. Of about 310,000 distinct CDR3 sequences in the sample, 18% were seen once. Sequenced here: peripheral blood mononuclear cells (PBMCs), sampled at new diagnosis, from a patient treated with antithyroid drugs. The receptor set was obtained from a female donor with Graves disease. The CDR3 runs from the conserved cysteine through the conserved F or W. D genes are given only for firm matches. Clone size is given for some rows only: seen once, a few or many times, or a class if the clone is expanded.

TRBD1 | TRBJ1-2 | TRBV28 | many | TGTGCCAGCAGCCGACAGGGGGCGAGCAGCTATGGCTACACCTTC | CASSRQGASSYGYTF
NA | TRBJ2-1 | TRBV28 | many | TGTGCCAGCAGTTTATACGGATCCTACAATGAGCAGTTCTTC | CASSLYGSYNEQFF
NA | TRBJ2-3 | TRBV12-3/TRBV12-4 | many | TGTGCCAGCAGCTTAGCGGGCACAGATACGCAGTATTTT | CASSLAGTDTQYF
NA | TRBJ2-5 | TRBV27 | NA | TGTGCCAGCAGTTTATCTGACATCCCGGGGGAGACCCAGTACTTC | CASSLSDIPGETQYF
NA | TRBJ2-7 | TRBV20-1 | many | TGCAGTGCTAGTGTCGGCTTCTCCTACGAGCAGTACTTC | CSASVGFSYEQYF
TRBD2 | TRBJ2-3 | TRBV11-1 | many | TGTGCCAGCAGCGCAAGCGGGAGCCCTAGCACAGATACGCAGTATTTT | CASSASGSPSTDTQYF
TRBD2 | TRBJ2-1 | TRBV7-9 | many | TGTGCCAGCAGCCCTATTGGACTAGCGGGAAGTGAGCAGTTCTTC | CASSPIGLAGSEQFF
NA | TRBJ2-1 | TRBV27 | many | TGTGCCAGCAGGTTTGAGGGGTACTACAATGAGCAGTTCTTC | CASRFEGYYNEQFF
NA | TRBJ2-5 | TRBV20-1 | NA | TGCAGTGCTGGAGGGACCGGGACTCGAGAGACCCAGTACTTC | CSAGGTGTRETQYF
TRBD1 | TRBJ1-6 | TRBV6-1 | many | TGTGCCAGCAGTACCCGCGGACAGGGAAGGCACCTAGCGAATAATTCACCCCTCCACTTT | CASSTRGQGRHLANNSPLHF
TRBD2 | TRBJ2-3 | TRBV4-2 | NA | TGTGCCAGCAGCCAATTTGCTCTGCGCGGGAGTATAACAGATACGCAGTATTTT | CASSQFALRGSITDTQYF
NA | TRBJ1-1 | TRBV5-1 | many | TGCGCCAGCAGCTCATACCAAGGGACTGAAGCTTTCTTT | CASSSYQGTEAFF
TRBD2 | TRBJ2-7 | TRBV11-2 | NA | TGTGCCAGCAGCTTCCTCACTAGCGGGAGCGGCGAGCAGTACTTC | CASSFLTSGSGEQYF
TRBD1 | TRBJ1-2 | TRBV29-1 | many | TGCAGCGTCCGGGACAGGGTCTATGGCTACACCTTC | CSVRDRVYGYTF
NA | TRBJ1-6 | TRBV30 | many | TGTGCCTGGAGGAAGACGGAAAATAATTCACCCCTCCACTTT | CAWRKTENNSPLHF
NA | TRBJ1-5 | TRBV20-1 | NA | TGCAGTGCGTTTCGGACGGAGAATCAGCCCCAGCATTTT | CSAFRTENQPQHF
TRBD2 | TRBJ2-2 | TRBV13 | NA | TGTGCCAGCAGCTTAGCCGGGAGGGCCACCGGGGAGCTGTTTTTT | CASSLAGRATGELFF
NA | TRBJ2-1 | TRBV14 | NA | TGTGCCAGCAGCCAGGGACTTCTAAACAATGAGCAGTTCTTC | CASSQGLLNNEQFF
TRBD1 | TRBJ1-4 | TRBV27 | NA | TGTGCCAGCAGTTTACAGGGGGCGTTGGGTGAAAAACTGTTTTTT | CASSLQGALGEKLFF
TRBD2 | TRBJ2-1 | TRBV6-2/TRBV6-3 | many | TGTGCCAGCAGTGAAGCGGGTGCGGGAGGGCCTGGCAATGAGCAGTTCTTC | CASSEAGAGGPGNEQFF
TRBD2 | TRBJ2-2 | TRBV19 | many | TGTGCCAGTATGGGTAGCGGGATGAACACCGGGGAGCTGTTTTTT | CASMGSGMNTGELFF
NA | TRBJ2-7 | TRBV7-9 | many | TGTGCCAGCAGCTTACGGGTCGACTCCTACGAGCAGTACTTC | CASSLRVDSYEQYF